This section outlines one T cell receptor (beta chain) sequence together with its context. Its target is unknown. Sequencing used immunoSEQ multiplex PCR; TCRdb keeps in-frame clones, though not all of them. This table holds approximately 300,000 clones, about 94% found once. This sample was taken from a study of T cell responses to AZD1222 COVID-19 vaccine. Study conclusions and caveats: CD4 TCRs covered the whole spike, strongest at regions 160-218 and 743-854. Clonal diversity was possibly underestimated, and white British individuals and females predominated among donors.

CDR3 length equals 16 residues. CDR1 and CDR2 (germline): SGHVS, FQNEAQ. The V gene lost 0 bases and the J gene lost 4 bases, with 16 bases spanning the gap. The clonotype comes from an adult who received the AZD1222 COVID-19 vaccine. The chain employs TRBV7-8 and TRBJ2-7; D tentatively fits TRBD1 or TRBD2 (5 bases each). Material: peripheral blood, obtained 28 days after the second AZD1222 dose. The CDR3 DNA follows: TGTGCCAGCAGCTTAGCGGGGGTCACCCTCCTTTACGAGCAGTACTTC. Its protein product is CASSLAGVTLLYEQYF. Full variable domain (missing parts from reference TRBV7-8 and TRBJ2-7): GAGVSQSPRYKVAKRGQDVALRCDPISGHVSLFWYQQALGQGPEFLTYFQNEAQLDKSGLPSDRFFAERPEGSVSTLKIQRTQQEDSAVYLCASSLAGVTLLYEQYFGPGTRLTVT.